These 2 T cell receptor beta chains came from one sample sequenced in a study of blood T cell repertoires in COVID-19. Clones were read by immunoSEQ multiplex PCR, and TCRdb kept only the in-frame ones, dropping some. There are fewer than 350,000 clones in the sample; approximately 83% occur only once, and 2% to 2.5% lies in the top ten. Sequenced input: peripheral blood. The source is a woman younger than 45 who had recovered from COVID-19.

Note on this clone: Mismatch with germline at one junction end may stem from a read error. The chain recombines TRBV4-1 with TRBJ1-1; D possibly corresponds to TRBD1 (5 bases). The CDR3 sequence is 13 residues long. In germline, CDR1 is MGHRA, CDR2 YSYEKL. The CDR3 DNA reads TGCGCCAGCAGCCAAGATCAGGGCACTCACCGCGGATTT. Translating it yields CASSQDQGTHRGF.

This rearrangement joins TRBV6-5 to TRBJ2-7; 10 bases agree with TRBD2. V shed 10 bases, J shed 2 bases, and the junction held 8 bases outside the gene matches. Germline V gene sequence: CDR1 MNHEY, CDR2 SVGAGI. The CDR3 consists of 14 residues. In DNA, the CDR3 is TGTGCCACGGCCGGGACTAGCGCTGCCTACGAGCAGTACTTC. Translating gives CATAGTSAAYEQYF.